The sequence of this TCR beta chain was determined in a study of blood T cells in healthy people across ages. Study results and limitations: For the donors, CMV status was unknown and possibly confounded expanded clonotype changes.

Primed by a sample-barcoded 5' primer and a J-beta primer mix, a second PCR proceeded for about 7 to 11 cycles. Every individual sample yielded 2.5 million or more paired-end reads (each containing CDR3). MiXCR, run by TCRdb on the 5' RACE reads, gives a single entry per CDR3 protein. The table shows around 780,000 distinct CDR3 sequences, with roughly three fifths occurring only once. V gave up 3 bases and J gave up 5 bases; unmatched junction bases: 8. CDR3 length: 14 residues. The germline CDR1 and CDR2 sequences are SQVTM and ANQGSEA. As regards this clonotype: No antigen is known for it.

This clonotype was sampled from a man aged 40-50 years in good health. V and J are TRBV29-1 and TRBJ2-5; 8 bases fit TRBD1. The sequenced sample consisted of blood. CDR3 sequence reads: CSVERTGGLETQYF. The CDR3 coding sequence is TGCAGCGTTGAGCGAACAGGGGGTCTGGAGACCCAGTACTTC.